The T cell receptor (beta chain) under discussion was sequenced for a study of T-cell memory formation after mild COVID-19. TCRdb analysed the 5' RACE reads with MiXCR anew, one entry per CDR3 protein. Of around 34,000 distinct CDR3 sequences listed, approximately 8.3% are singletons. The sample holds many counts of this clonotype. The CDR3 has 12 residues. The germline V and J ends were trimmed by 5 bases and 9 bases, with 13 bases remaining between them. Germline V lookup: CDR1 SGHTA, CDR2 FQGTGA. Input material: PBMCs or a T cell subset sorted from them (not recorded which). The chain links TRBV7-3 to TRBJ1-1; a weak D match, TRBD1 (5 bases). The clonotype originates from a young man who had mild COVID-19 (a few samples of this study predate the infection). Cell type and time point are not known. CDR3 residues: CASSTGPGQAFF. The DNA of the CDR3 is TGTGCCAGCAGCACGGGGCCAGGGCAAGCTTTCTTT.